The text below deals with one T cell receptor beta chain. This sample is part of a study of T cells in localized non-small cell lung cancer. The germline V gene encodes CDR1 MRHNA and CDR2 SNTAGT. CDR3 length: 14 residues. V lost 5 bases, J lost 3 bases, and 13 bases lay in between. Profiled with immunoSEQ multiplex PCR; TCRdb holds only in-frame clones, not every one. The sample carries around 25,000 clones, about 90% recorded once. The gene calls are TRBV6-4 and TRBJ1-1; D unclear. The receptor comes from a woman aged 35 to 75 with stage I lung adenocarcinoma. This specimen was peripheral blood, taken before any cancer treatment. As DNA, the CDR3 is TGTGCCAGCAGTTTAGAGCCTGGGGACACTGAAGCTTTCTTT. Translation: CASSLEPGDTEAFF.